Shown below are 14 T cell receptor beta chains from a single sample sequenced in a study of memory CD4+ T cells and cytomegalovirus serostatus (dated by TCRdb to between 2018 and 2020). The library was built by means of the immunoSEQ multiplex PCR assay. In its TCRdb copy, this immuneACCESS table keeps in-frame sequences only and misses some clones. Where compared with another copy, unresolved V genes explain less than half of these, and the others have no known cause. In this sample the table shows approximately 88,000 clones, around 80% of which occur a single time. Less than 4.5% of the sample goes to the ten largest clones. Single viable CD3+CD4+CD8-CD45RO+ cells were sorted as memory CD4+ T cells on a FACSAria II. The source material was memory CD4+ T cells from blood. Source of these receptors: an adult in good health and CMV-seropositive.

The chain is built from TRBV5-8 and TRBJ1-4, with TRBD1 matching 10 bases. The CDR3 is 16 residues long. V lost 4 bases to trimming and J lost 8 bases; unmatched junction nucleotides: 11. Germline CDR1 reads SGHTS; CDR2 reads YDEGEE. CDR3 sequence reads: CASSLTTGGYGEKLFF. The CDR3 DNA sequence: TGTGCCAGCAGCCTTACGACAGGGGGCTATGGAGAAAAACTGTTTTTT.

V usage is TRBV29-1 and J usage is TRBJ1-2; no clear D gene. Germline V lookup: CDR1 SQVTM, CDR2 ANQGSEA. Trimming took off 4 bases at V and 8 bases at J, with 14 bases between the two ends. The CDR3 has 12 amino acids. CDR3 amino acids: CSVGEDGYGYTF. CDR3 nucleotides: TGCAGCGTTGGGGAGGACGGGTACGGCTACACCTTC.

This chain links TRBV28 with TRBJ1-5; no definite D call. V lost 5 bases and J lost 5, with 4 bases in between. Germline V gene sequence: CDR1 MDHEN, CDR2 SYDVKM. The CDR3 contains 11 residues. CDR3 bases: TGTGCCAGCAGTGCGGATCAGCCCCAGCATTTT. Amino acids: CASSADQPQHF.

This clone was recorded once. V is TRBV5-1 and J is TRBJ2-5, with 9 bases that match TRBD2. The V gene end was trimmed by 0 bases and the J gene end by 5 bases; junction bases not matched to a gene: 2. The germline CDR1 and CDR2 sequences are SGHRS and YFSETQ. The CDR3 has 14 amino acids. CDR3 coding DNA: TGCGCCAGCAGCTTGGGGCGGGAGGGCGAGACCCAGTACTTC. This translates into CASSLGREGETQYF.

This rearrangement joins TRBV2 to TRBJ1-2; D remains unclear. The germline CDR1 and CDR2 sequences are SNHLY and FYNNEI. V was trimmed by 5 bases and J by 2 bases, leaving 15 bases between them. This CDR3 has 15 amino acids. CDR3 protein: CASSLGGGGNYGYTF. In DNA, the CDR3 is TGTGCCAGCAGTCTGGGTGGCGGAGGGAACTATGGCTACACCTTC.

This clone was seen once. The chain combines TRBV7-3 with TRBJ1-1, with 9 nucleotides matching TRBD1. Looked up from germline, CDR1 is SGHTA and CDR2 is FQGTGA. CDR3 length: 16 amino acids. Trimming cost V 5 bases and J 0 bases; bases outside gene matches: 7. Here the CDR3 reads CASSPGTGNMNTEAFF. DNA for the CDR3: TGTGCCAGCAGCCCCGGGACAGGGAACATGAACACTGAAGCTTTCTTT.

The genes are TRBV28 and TRBJ2-2; D might be TRBD2 (5 bases). Deletions cut 5 bases from V and 2 bases from J, with 18 bases between. CDR1 and CDR2 (germline): MDHEN, SYDVKM. The CDR3 is made up of 17 amino acids. CDR3 protein: CASSAPLGSGNTGELFF. DNA for the CDR3: TGTGCCAGCAGTGCCCCCCTAGGGAGCGGAAACACCGGGGAGCTGTTTTTT.

The V call is TRBV7-6, the J call TRBJ1-3; tentatively, D is TRBD1 (6 bases). The CDR3 has 15 residues. Germline CDR1 and CDR2: SGHVS and FNYEAQ. V lost 3 bases to trimming and J lost 0 bases, with 9 bases between them. CDR3 protein: CASSLGQASGNTIYF. The CDR3 coding sequence is TGTGCCAGCAGCTTGGGACAAGCCTCTGGAAACACCATATATTTT.

The rearrangement uses TRBV5-1 and TRBJ1-5; tentatively, D is TRBD1 (5 bases). V was shortened by 0 bases and J by 0 bases, with 16 bases between the two germline ends. From germline, CDR1 is SGHRS and CDR2 YFSETQ. The CDR3 extends over 18 amino acids. The CDR3 coding sequence is TGCGCCAGCAGCTTGGCGGCGGAGGGGACTTATAGCAATCAGCCCCAGCATTTT. The encoded protein is CASSLAAEGTYSNQPQHF.

Points on this clone: At the DNA level, this CDR3 is encoded by other sequences in the same sample as well. V and J are TRBV5-1 and TRBJ2-5, with 11 bases fitting TRBD1. Germline V CDR1 and CDR2: SGHRS, YFSETQ. This CDR3 is built from 15 residues. The V and J ends lost 4 bases and 4 bases, in that order; junction bases with no gene match: 6. The CDR3, as DNA: TGCGCCAGCAGCCCGGGGACAGGGGGGGTAGAGACCCAGTACTTC. Its protein is CASSPGTGGVETQYF.

The chain has TRBV7-9 and TRBJ1-1; the match to TRBD1 covers 10 bases. The CDR3 contains 14 residues. From germline, CDR1 is SEHNR and CDR2 FQNEAQ (reference sequence). Unmatched junction bases numbered 4, after V lost 5 bases and J lost 4 bases. The CDR3, as DNA: TGTGCCAGCAGCGCGGACAGGGGGAGCACTGAAGCTTTCTTT. It codes for CASSADRGSTEAFF.

The chain employs TRBV4-3 and TRBJ2-7, with no clear D. The CDR3 contains 13 residues. CDR1 LGHNA and CDR2 YSLEER come from the germline V gene. Trimming took off 3 bases at V and 4 bases at J, with 10 bases between the two ends. The DNA for the CDR3 is TGCGCCAGCAGCCAGGAAAGACTGTACGAGCAGTACTTC. This translates into CASSQERLYEQYF.

The V gene is TRBV7-3, the J gene TRBJ2-1, with a possible D match to TRBD2 (5 bases). Germline lookup yields CDR1 SGHTA and CDR2 FQGTGA. There are 17 residues in the CDR3. Deletions cut 2 bases from V and 8 bases from J, with 22 bases between. The CDR3 DNA is TGTGCCAGCAGCTTAGAGGGTCGTACTAGATCTGTCGATGAGCAGTTCTTC. Translating it yields CASSLEGRTRSVDEQFF.

The chain carries TRBV27 and TRBJ1-5, with 7 positions matching TRBD1. V shed 5 bases and J 3 bases; nucleotides not matched to a gene: 10. Germline CDR1 is MNHEY and CDR2 is SMNVEV (reference sequence). The CDR3 runs to 16 residues. CDR3 coding DNA: TGTGCCAGCAGTACGTACAGGGGAGCCTCCAATCAGCCCCAGCATTTT. Translated, it gives CASSTYRGASNQPQHF.